The 10 T cell receptor beta chains in this list originate from one sample, sequenced in a study of T cells in Graves' hyperthyroidism and ophthalmopathy. RNA transcripts provided the source from which TCR beta CDR3 regions were amplified. First-round RT-PCR targeting the TCR CDR3 was performed with the HTBI primer set. TCRdb reprocessed the multiplex PCR reads with MiXCR, giving one entry per CDR3 protein. The repertoire holds 400,000 to 500,000 distinct CDR3 sequences, with approximately 15% as singletons. Source material: blood. The receptors were gathered from a woman aged 18-29 years with Graves' hyperthyroidism.

This clonotype was observed many times. The gene calls are TRBV19 and TRBJ2-7, with TRBD1 matching over 8 bases. This CDR3 has 15 amino acids. The trim removed 4 bases at V and 0 bases at J, leaving 5 bases unmatched. Germline assignment: CDR1 LNHDA and CDR2 SQIVND (reference sequence). The CDR3 reads CASSNRGRSSYEQYF. The CDR3 DNA sequence: TGTGCCAGTAGTAACAGGGGGAGGAGCTCCTACGAGCAGTACTTC.

This clonotype was seen ten or more times. The CDR3 loop reads CASSGQLSYEQYF. CDR3 in DNA: TGCGCCAGCAGCGGACAACTCTCCTACGAGCAGTACTTC. This sequence joins TRBV10-2 and TRBJ2-7; D possibly corresponds to TRBD1 (5 bases). The CDR3 is 13 amino acids. Germline-derived CDR1 and CDR2 are WSHSY and SAAADI. Deletions cut 6 bases from V and 0 bases from J, with 9 bases between.

This clonotype has just a few counts. The V gene is TRBV11-2, the J gene TRBJ2-1, with D possibly TRBD1 on 6 matching bases. V lost 3 bases and J lost 4, with 16 bases in between. The CDR3 sequence is 16 residues long. Per the germline V gene, CDR1 is SGHAT and CDR2 is FQNNGV. This CDR3 is CASSFDLGQPYNEQFF. DNA of the CDR3: TGTGCCAGCAGCTTCGACTTAGGACAGCCGTACAATGAGCAGTTCTTC.

This clonotype was detected ten times or more. The chain combines TRBV5-1 with TRBJ2-1; TRBD2 matches 8 bases. V lost 4 bases to trimming and J lost 8 bases; unmatched junction nucleotides: 8. This CDR3 has 14 residues. Germline values: CDR1 SGHRS, CDR2 YFSETQ. CDR3 DNA: TGCGCCAGCAGCCGTCCTTCCGGGGGGGATGAGCAGTTCTTC. Protein: CASSRPSGGDEQFF.

This clonotype was recorded at least ten times. This sequence joins TRBV6-1 and TRBJ2-7, with D possibly TRBD1 on 6 matching bases. V lost 6 bases, J lost 0 bases, and 15 bases lay in between. The CDR3 runs to 15 residues. Germline CDR1 is MNHNS and CDR2 is SASEGT. The CDR3 nucleotides are TGTGCCAGCAGACGGGACACCTCGATCTCCTACGAGCAGTACGTC. It translates to CASRRDTSISYEQYV.

This clonotype was seen at least ten times. The V call is TRBV30, the J call TRBJ2-7, with 7 bases lining up with TRBD2. Germline CDR1 GTSNPN, CDR2 SVGIG (reference sequence). Trimming cost V 0 bases and J 6 bases; bases outside gene matches: 5. The CDR3 extends over 13 amino acids. CDR3 in amino acids: CAWSVGLAGEQYV. For the CDR3, the DNA is TGTGCCTGGAGTGTAGGATTAGCGGGCGAGCAGTACGTC.

There are many counts of this clonotype. The chain links TRBV27 to TRBJ1-4, with 7 bases aligning to TRBD1. In germline, CDR1 is MNHEY, CDR2 SMNVEV (reference sequence). There are 15 residues in the CDR3. V trimming: 6 bases; J trimming: 4 bases; junction bases outside the gene matches: 8. The CDR3 DNA reads as TGTGCCAGCAGGAGCCGGGACAGCTTTAATGAAAAACTGTTTTTT. Protein product: CASRSRDSFNEKLFF.

This clonotype was detected only a few times. The chain has TRBV27 and TRBJ1-3; no clear D gene. This CDR3 has 15 amino acids. Germline CDR1 and CDR2: MNHEY and SMNVEV (reference sequence). V lost 3 bases, J lost 0 bases, and 9 bases lay in between. The CDR3 sequence is CASSFRPDSGNTIYF. The CDR3 DNA follows: TGTGCCAGCAGTTTTAGGCCAGACTCTGGAAACACCATATATTTT.

This clonotype came up a few times. This chain connects TRBV4-1 to TRBJ2-1; no firm D call. This CDR3 is built from 14 residues. Germline V gene lookup returns CDR1 MGHRA and CDR2 YSYEKL. V gave up 2 bases and J gave up 7 bases, with 12 bases separating them. CDR3 in amino acids: CASSQLDEANEQFF. As DNA, the CDR3 is TGCGCCAGCAGCCAATTAGATGAGGCAAATGAGCAGTTCTTC.

In this sample, this clonotype turned up many times. The chain links TRBV7-2 to TRBJ2-7; the match to TRBD2 covers 10 bases. The J segment lost 3 bases and the V segment lost 4 bases, leaving 6 bases of the junction unmatched. Germline values: CDR1 SGHTA, CDR2 FQGNSA. This CDR3 comprises 15 residues. The CDR3 sequence: CASSSTLAGDYEQYF. DNA for the CDR3: TGTGCCAGCAGCTCCACTCTAGCGGGAGACTACGAGCAGTACTTC.